Presented here are 29 T cell receptor beta chains from one specimen sequenced in a study of blood T cells in healthy people across ages. A second PCR of about 6 to 12 cycles used a sample-barcoded 5' primer and a J-beta primer mix. One entry per CDR3 protein results from TCRdb running MiXCR on the 5' RACE reads. Here the sample spans roughly 800,000 distinct CDR3 sequences, about 53% being singletons. The specimen was blood. Receptor source: a man at least 80 years old in good health.

This clonotype was seen more than once but under ten times. The rearrangement joins TRBV6-5 to TRBJ2-5; TRBD2 might be the D (6 bases). Per germline, CDR1 MNHEY and CDR2 SVGAGI. V lost 0 bases to trimming and J lost 11 bases, with 10 bases between them. The CDR3 totals 12 residues. CDR3 sequence reads: CASSYSAGPQYF. The CDR3, as DNA: TGTGCCAGCAGTTACTCGGCGGGACCTCAGTACTTC.

This clonotype has just a few counts. The chain has TRBV28 and TRBJ1-3; D is unclear. The V end lost 5 bases, the J end lost 0 bases, and 17 bases lay between the germline ends. This CDR3 is 17 amino acids long. Per germline, CDR1 MDHEN and CDR2 SYDVKM. CDR3 sequence reads: CASSPSRHGVSGNTIYF. The CDR3 nucleotides are TGTGCCAGCAGTCCATCGCGGCATGGGGTCTCTGGAAACACCATATATTTT.

The chain employs TRBV10-3 and TRBJ2-1, with D perhaps TRBD2 (5 bases). From germline, CDR1 is ENHRY and CDR2 SYGVKD. CDR3 length equals 15 residues. V lost 2 bases to trimming and J lost 0 bases, with 8 bases between them. DNA for the CDR3: TGTGCCATCAGTGAGCGGGGAAGCTCCTACAATGAGCAGTTCTTC. Translated: CAISERGSSYNEQFF.

The rearrangement links TRBV5-1 to TRBJ2-5; D uncertain. Germline CDR1 SGHRS, CDR2 YFSETQ. The germline V and J ends were trimmed by 4 bases and 11 bases, with 15 bases remaining between them. The CDR3 is made up of 12 amino acids. Written as DNA, the CDR3 is TGCGCCAGCAGCCCATCTGACAATGAGCAGTACTTC. Amino acids: CASSPSDNEQYF.

This clonotype has more than one count but fewer than ten. CDR3 protein: CASRADRGFQPQHF. The DNA for the CDR3 is TGTGCCAGCAGGGCCGACAGGGGGTTCCAGCCCCAGCATTTT. The V and J genes are TRBV6-5 and TRBJ1-5, with TRBD1 matching 9 bases. The germline gives CDR1 MNHEY, CDR2 SVGAGI. The length of the CDR3 is 14 residues. Trimming at V came to 6 bases and at J to 7 bases, leaving 7 bases not matched to a gene.

This CDR3 reads CASSTGGGAGNEQFF. CDR3 sequence (DNA): TGTGCCAGCAGCACCGGTGGAGGGGCGGGAAATGAGCAGTTCTTC. The chain uses TRBV9 and TRBJ2-1; tentatively, D is TRBD2 (6 bases). Looked up from germline, CDR1 is SGDLS and CDR2 is YYNGEE. There are 15 residues in the CDR3. With 4 bases removed from V and 7 bases from J, the gap between germline ends came to 18 bases.

V is TRBV7-9 and J is TRBJ1-1; D not certain. Germline CDR1 and CDR2: SEHNR and FQNEAQ (reference sequence). The ends were cut back, 5 bases at V and 5 bases at J, with 18 bases in the middle. The CDR3 extends over 15 amino acids. Here the CDR3 reads CASSPGRIASTEAFF. DNA of the CDR3: TGTGCCAGCAGCCCAGGCCGGATAGCCAGTACTGAAGCTTTCTTT.

This chain links TRBV12-3 or TRBV12-4 with TRBJ2-7, with 8 bases matching TRBD2. CDR3 length: 13 amino acids. V trimming: 8 bases; J trimming: 0 bases; junction bases outside the gene matches: 3. CDR3 coding DNA: TGTGCCAGCTTAGCGGGAAGCTCCTACGAGCAGTACTTC. Its translation: CASLAGSSYEQYF.

J is TRBJ2-1 and V is TRBV7-8; TRBD2 matches at 7 bases. The CDR3 is 16 residues long. CDR1 is SGHVS and CDR2 is FQNEAQ in the germline V gene. V shed 2 bases and J 4 bases; nucleotides not matched to a gene: 8. DNA of the CDR3: TGTGCCAGCAGCTTATCCGCCGGCGGGAGTTACAATGAGCAGTTCTTC. This sequence encodes CASSLSAGGSYNEQFF.

This clonotype was seen a few times. CDR3 loop: CSVVAESYNEQFF. The CDR3 bases are TGCAGCGTCGTCGCGGAGAGCTACAATGAGCAGTTCTTC. V and J are TRBV29-1 and TRBJ2-1; unclear D gene. The germline V gene has CDR1 SQVTM and CDR2 ANQGSEA. CDR3 length equals 13 residues. V lost 6 bases to trimming and J lost 3 bases, with 12 bases between them.

J is TRBJ2-7 and V is TRBV12-5; D unclear. Per germline, CDR1 LGHNT and CDR2 FRNRAP. V was pared by 2 bases and J by 0 bases, with 5 bases between. The CDR3 runs to 13 residues. CDR3 loop: CASGLNPSYEQYF. The CDR3 DNA reads TGTGCTAGTGGTTTGAATCCCTCCTACGAGCAGTACTTC. The entire variable domain, with the rest obtained from reference TRBV12-5 and TRBJ2-7, is as follows: DARVTQTPRHKVTEMGQEVTMRCQPILGHNTVFWYRQTMMQGLELLAYFRNRAPLDDSGMPKDRFSAEMPDATLATLKIQPSEPRDSAVYFCASGLNPSYEQYFGPGTRLTVT.

This clonotype has a handful of counts. V gene TRBV7-2 combines with J gene TRBJ2-4, with a weak D call TRBD2 (7 bases). From germline, CDR1 is SGHTA and CDR2 FQGNSA. Trimming removed 0 bases at V and 9 bases at J, with 18 bases between. The length of the CDR3 is 16 residues. This CDR3 reads CASSLAGGGTLSIQYF. The DNA for the CDR3 is TGTGCCAGCAGCTTAGCGGGAGGGGGAACGTTGAGCATTCAGTACTTC.

V is TRBV2 and J is TRBJ1-4, with D hard to call. This CDR3 has 14 amino acids. Trimming cost V 6 bases and J 0 bases, with 8 bases left between them. Germline V CDR1 and CDR2: SNHLY, FYNNEI. The CDR3 is CASRNSATNEKLFF. Written as DNA, the CDR3 is TGTGCCAGCAGGAATTCTGCAACTAATGAAAAACTGTTTTTT.

Note on this clonotype: One end of the junction fails to match germline, which may point to a read error. The V gene is TRBV28, the J gene TRBJ2-1, with D hard to call. Germline V gene data show CDR1 as MDHEN and CDR2 as SYDVKM. This CDR3 contains 14 residues. For the CDR3, the DNA is TGTGTCAGCAGTTTCGGGCAAACCGGCAATGAGCAGTTCTTC. Protein product: CVSSFGQTGNEQFF.

This clonotype appeared a few times. The CDR3: CATSDWTSGSADTQYF. The CDR3 nucleotides are TGTGCCACCAGTGATTGGACTAGCGGGAGTGCAGATACGCAGTATTTT. The chain is built from TRBV24-1 and TRBJ2-3, with TRBD2 matching over 13 bases. There are 16 residues in the CDR3. With V trimmed by 2 bases and J by 4 bases, 2 bases remained unmatched. The germline gives CDR1 KGHDR, CDR2 SFDVKD.

The count of this clonotype is one. The chain joins TRBV7-9 to TRBJ2-7; TRBD2 agrees at 13 bases. This CDR3 is 17 amino acids long. The germline gives CDR1 SEHNR, CDR2 FQNEAQ (reference sequence). The trim removed 5 bases at V and 6 bases at J, leaving 13 bases unmatched. The chain's CDR3 is CASSPTRLAGGLSEQYF. The CDR3 nucleotides are TGTGCCAGCAGCCCCACAAGACTAGCGGGGGGACTATCCGAGCAGTACTTC.

This CDR3 reads CASSLAPYGSYNEQFF. For the CDR3, the DNA is TGTGCCAGCAGCTTAGCCCCGTACGGGAGCTACAATGAGCAGTTCTTC. The chain is built from TRBV7-9 and TRBJ2-1, with D possibly being TRBD2 (6 bases). V was pared by 0 bases and J by 3 bases, with 12 bases between. This CDR3 region has 16 residues. Per the germline V gene, CDR1 is SEHNR and CDR2 is FQNEAQ (reference sequence). The variable domain in full, completed from reference TRBV7-9 and TRBJ2-1, reads DTGVSQNPRHKITKRGQNVTFRCDPISEHNRLYWYRQTLGQGPEFLTYFQNEAQLEKSRLLSDRFSAERPKGSFSTLEIQRTEQGDSAMYLCASSLAPYGSYNEQFFGPGTRLTVL.

This sequence joins TRBV20-1 and TRBJ1-2, with 8 bases matching TRBD1. CDR1 and CDR2 (germline): DFQATT, SNEGSKA (reference sequence). Germline trimming cut 0 bases from V and 4 bases from J; bases unmatched to any gene: 7. The CDR3 consists of 15 residues. The CDR3 nucleotides read TGCAGTGCTAGAGATACGACAGGGGCCCCCTATGGCTACACCTTC. The encoded protein is CSARDTTGAPYGYTF.

In its sample, this clonotype was seen a few times. The chain couples TRBV4-1 to TRBJ2-3, with 14 bases aligning to TRBD2. Trimming at V came to 5 bases and at J to 14 bases, leaving 18 bases not matched to a gene. Per the germline V gene, CDR1 is MGHRA and CDR2 is YSYEKL. The CDR3 sequence is 17 residues long. CDR3 in DNA: TGCGCCAGCAGCTCCCCCGGGACTAGCGGGAGTGGGAGATACGCGTATTTT. Its protein is CASSSPGTSGSGRYAYF.

This clonotype has only a few counts. V usage is TRBV27 and J usage is TRBJ2-7; D could derive from TRBD1 or TRBD2 (5 bases each). Trimming removed 2 bases at V and 5 bases at J, with 13 bases between. The length of the CDR3 is 14 residues. Germline V gene sequence: CDR1 MNHEY, CDR2 SMNVEV (reference sequence). The CDR3 region is CASSLRGSPNEQYF. The CDR3 nucleotides are TGTGCCAGCAGTTTACGGGGCAGCCCCAACGAGCAGTACTTC.

The gene calls are TRBV12-3 or TRBV12-4 and TRBJ2-4; 7 bases are shared with TRBD2. Matching the DNA end better, TRBJ2-7 makes the J call doubtful. The CDR3 is 15 amino acids. DNA for the CDR3: TGTGCCAGCAGCAGCACTAGAGCGGGGAGTTACGAGCAGTACTTC. Translating it yields CASSSTRAGSYEQYF.

V usage is TRBV6-6 and J usage is TRBJ2-4; TRBD1 might be the D (6 bases). The J call is uncertain, as TRBJ2-7 better fits the DNA end. The CDR3 length is 15 residues. Germline CDR1 MNHNY, CDR2 SVGAGI (reference sequence). The CDR3 here is CASSYPRGTATEQYF. In nucleotides, the CDR3 is TGTGCCAGCAGTTACCCCAGGGGAACGGCTACCGAGCAGTACTTC.

This chain connects TRBV12-3 or TRBV12-4 to TRBJ2-7, with a possible D match to TRBD2 (6 bases). The CDR3 sequence is 15 residues long. Trimming removed 6 bases from V and 4 bases from J, with 19 bases in between. The chain's CDR3 is CASRAGPDRIYEQYF. The CDR3 DNA sequence: TGTGCCAGCAGGGCGGGGCCAGACCGCATATACGAGCAGTACTTC.

J is TRBJ1-1 and V is TRBV28; 7 positions agree with TRBD1. Trimming removed 7 bases from V and 5 bases from J; junction bases left unmatched: 16. Germline V gene data show CDR1 as MDHEN and CDR2 as SYDVKM. The CDR3 covers 16 residues. The CDR3 DNA reads as TGTGCCAGCACCGTTTCGGTGACAGGGAGAAGGACTGAAGCTTTCTTT. It is translated as CASTVSVTGRRTEAFF.

This clonotype was seen just once. The J gene is TRBJ1-5, the V gene TRBV28; TRBD1 matches at 10 bases. This CDR3 has 14 amino acids. The V segment lost 8 bases and the J segment 6 bases; nucleotides outside the gene matches: 7. Germline CDR1 reads MDHEN; CDR2 reads SYDVKM. The CDR3 loop reads CASHTRDRGQPQHF. The CDR3 coding sequence is TGTGCCAGCCACACCCGGGACAGGGGTCAGCCCCAGCATTTT.

The chain is built from TRBV29-1 and TRBJ1-6; 10 bases are a match to TRBD1. Germline assignment: CDR1 SQVTM and CDR2 ANQGSEA. There are 14 residues in the CDR3. V was pared by 8 bases and J by 8 bases, with 9 bases of the junction left unmatched. CDR3 coding DNA: TGCAGCAGCCGGACAGGGGGAGTAGATTCACCCCTCCACTTT. Residues: CSSRTGGVDSPLHF.

This clonotype has more than one count but fewer than ten. The chain employs TRBV7-2 and TRBJ1-5; D uncertain. V was trimmed by 3 bases and J by 4 bases, leaving 19 bases between them. The germline V gene encodes CDR1 SGHTA and CDR2 FQGNSA. The CDR3 runs to 17 residues. This chain's CDR3 is CASSFYLSQTLNQPQHF. For the CDR3, the DNA is TGTGCCAGCAGCTTTTATTTGTCCCAGACCCTAAATCAGCCCCAGCATTTT. The complete variable domain, with remaining parts taken from reference TRBV7-2 and TRBJ1-5, reads GAGVSQSPSNKVTEKGKDVELRCDPISGHTALYWYRQSLGQGLEFLIYFQGNSAPDKSGLPSDRFSAERTGGSVSTLTIQRTQQEDSAVYLCASSFYLSQTLNQPQHFGDGTRLSIL.

This clonotype occurred a few times. One junction end does not reproduce the germline sequence, and a read error may be involved. The genes are TRBV5-4 and TRBJ2-7; 7 positions agree with TRBD2. Germline V gene sequence: CDR1 SGHNT, CDR2 YYREEE (reference sequence). This CDR3 contains 14 residues. DNA of the CDR3: TGTGCCAGCAGCTTGGTTGGGACTAACTACCAGCAGTACTTC. Protein: CASSLVGTNYQQYF.

This clonotype came up once. The chain links TRBV20-1 to TRBJ2-7; D might be TRBD1 (5 bases). The CDR3 is 13 amino acids. V dropped 3 bases and J dropped 5 bases, with 14 bases sitting between them. Germline V gene data show CDR1 as DFQATT and CDR2 as SNEGSKA (reference sequence). CDR3 DNA: TGCAGTGCTAGCCCTAGGGGATTCCACGAGCAGTACTTC. As protein: CSASPRGFHEQYF.